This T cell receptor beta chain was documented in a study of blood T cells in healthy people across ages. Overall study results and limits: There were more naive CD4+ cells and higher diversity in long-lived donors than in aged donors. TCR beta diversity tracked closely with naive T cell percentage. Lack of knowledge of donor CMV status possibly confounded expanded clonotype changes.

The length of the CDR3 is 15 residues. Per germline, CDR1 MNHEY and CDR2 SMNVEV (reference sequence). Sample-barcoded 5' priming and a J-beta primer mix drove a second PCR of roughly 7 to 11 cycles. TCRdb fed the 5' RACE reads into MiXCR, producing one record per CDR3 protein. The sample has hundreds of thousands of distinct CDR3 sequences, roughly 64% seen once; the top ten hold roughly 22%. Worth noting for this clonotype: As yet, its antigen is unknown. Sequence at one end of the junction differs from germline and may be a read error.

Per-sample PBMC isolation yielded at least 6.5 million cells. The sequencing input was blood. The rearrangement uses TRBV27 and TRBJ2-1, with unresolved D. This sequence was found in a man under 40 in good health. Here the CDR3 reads CVSSFGRRENNEQFF. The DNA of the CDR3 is TGTGTCAGCAGTTTTGGCAGAAGGGAAAACAATGAGCAGTTCTTC.